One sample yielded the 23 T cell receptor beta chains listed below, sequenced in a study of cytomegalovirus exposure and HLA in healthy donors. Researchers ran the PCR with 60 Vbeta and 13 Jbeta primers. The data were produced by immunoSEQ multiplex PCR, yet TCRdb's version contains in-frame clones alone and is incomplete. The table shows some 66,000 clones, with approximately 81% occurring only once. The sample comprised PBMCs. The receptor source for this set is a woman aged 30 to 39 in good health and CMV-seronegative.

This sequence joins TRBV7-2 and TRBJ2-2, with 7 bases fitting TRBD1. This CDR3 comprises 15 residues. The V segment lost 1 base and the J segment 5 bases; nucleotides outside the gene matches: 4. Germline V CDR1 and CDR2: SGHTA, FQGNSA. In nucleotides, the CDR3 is TGTGCCAGCAGCTTAGGGACAGGATTGACCGGGGAGCTGTTTTTT. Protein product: CASSLGTGLTGELFF.

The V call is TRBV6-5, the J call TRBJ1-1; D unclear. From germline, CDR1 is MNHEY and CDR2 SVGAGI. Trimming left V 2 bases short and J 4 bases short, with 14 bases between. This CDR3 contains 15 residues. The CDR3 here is CASSYTSGGSTEAFF. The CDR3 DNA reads TGTGCCAGCAGTTACACTAGCGGAGGGAGCACTGAAGCTTTCTTT.

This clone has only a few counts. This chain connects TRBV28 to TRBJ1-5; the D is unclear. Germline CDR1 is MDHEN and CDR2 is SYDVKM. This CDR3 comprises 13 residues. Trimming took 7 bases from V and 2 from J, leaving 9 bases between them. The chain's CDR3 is CASTRLGNQPQHF. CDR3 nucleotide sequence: TGTGCCAGCACGCGCTTGGGCAATCAGCCCCAGCATTTT.

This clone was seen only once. CDR3 DNA: TGTGCCGGAGCGGGGAGCTCCTACAATGAGCAGTTCTTC. Protein product: CAGAGSSYNEQFF. The V and J genes are TRBV30 and TRBJ2-1; 7 bases align to TRBD2. CDR1 and CDR2 from the germline V gene are GTSNPN and SVGIG (reference sequence). The trim removed 8 bases at V and 0 bases at J, leaving 4 bases unmatched. CDR3 size: 13 residues.

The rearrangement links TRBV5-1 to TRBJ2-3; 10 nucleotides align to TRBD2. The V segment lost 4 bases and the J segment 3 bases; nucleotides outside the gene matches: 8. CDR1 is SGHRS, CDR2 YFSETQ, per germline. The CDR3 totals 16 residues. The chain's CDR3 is CASSLPGTSATDTQYF. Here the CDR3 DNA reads TGCGCCAGCAGCCTGCCTGGGACTAGCGCTACAGATACGCAGTATTTT.

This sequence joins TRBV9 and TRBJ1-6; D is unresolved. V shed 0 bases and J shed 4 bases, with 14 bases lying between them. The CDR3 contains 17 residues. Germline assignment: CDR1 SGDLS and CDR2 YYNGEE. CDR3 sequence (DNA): TGTGCCAGCAGCGTAGCATCGGAGGATTTTTATAATTCACCCCTCCACTTT. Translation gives CASSVASEDFYNSPLHF. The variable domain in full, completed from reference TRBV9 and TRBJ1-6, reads DSGVTQTPKHLITATGQRVTLRCSPRSGDLSVYWYQQSLDQGLQFLIQYYNGEERAKGNILERFSAQQFPDLHSELNLSSLELGDSALYFCASSVASEDFYNSPLHFGNGTRLTVT.

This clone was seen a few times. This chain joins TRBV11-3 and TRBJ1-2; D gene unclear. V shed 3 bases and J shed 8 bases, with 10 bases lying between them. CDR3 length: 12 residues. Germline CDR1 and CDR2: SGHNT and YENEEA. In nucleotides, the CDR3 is TGTGCCAGCAGCTTTAGCGCCGCCGGCTACACCTTC. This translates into CASSFSAAGYTF.

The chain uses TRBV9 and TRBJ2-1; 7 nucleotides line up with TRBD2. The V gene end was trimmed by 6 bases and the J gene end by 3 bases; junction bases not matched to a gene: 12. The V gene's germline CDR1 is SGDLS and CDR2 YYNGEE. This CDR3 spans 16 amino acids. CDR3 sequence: CASTKFGGTLYNEQFF. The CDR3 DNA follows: TGTGCCAGCACCAAATTCGGGGGGACCCTCTACAATGAGCAGTTCTTC.

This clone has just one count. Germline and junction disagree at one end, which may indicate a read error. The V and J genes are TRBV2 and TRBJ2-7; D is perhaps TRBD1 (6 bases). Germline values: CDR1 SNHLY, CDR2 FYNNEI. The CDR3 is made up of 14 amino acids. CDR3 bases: TGTGCCAGCAGTGAATGGTACAGGGAATACGGGCAGTACTTC. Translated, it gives CASSEWYREYGQYF.

DNA for the CDR3: TGTGCCAGCAGCTCGGGTGGGTTAGCCTCTGGGGCCAACGTCCTGACTTTC. Translated, it gives CASSSGGLASGANVLTF. This chain connects TRBV11-2 to TRBJ2-6; D is uncertain. The ends were cut back, 4 bases at V and 0 bases at J, with 13 bases in the middle. Germline values: CDR1 SGHAT, CDR2 FQNNGV. The CDR3 contains 17 residues.

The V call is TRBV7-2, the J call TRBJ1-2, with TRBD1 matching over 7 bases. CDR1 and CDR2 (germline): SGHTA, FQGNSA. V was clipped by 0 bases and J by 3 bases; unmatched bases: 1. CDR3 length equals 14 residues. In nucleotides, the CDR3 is TGTGCCAGCAGCTTAGCTGGACAGGACTATGGCTACACCTTC. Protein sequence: CASSLAGQDYGYTF.

As DNA, the CDR3 is TGTGCCAGCAGTTTATACGGACAGGGGTATTCACCCCTCCACTTT. Its translation: CASSLYGQGYSPLHF. The chain carries TRBV27 and TRBJ1-6; 9 bases map to TRBD1. Trimming took 1 base from V and 8 from J; bases not matched to a gene: 3. Germline V lookup: CDR1 MNHEY, CDR2 SMNVEV (reference sequence). The CDR3 is 15 amino acids.

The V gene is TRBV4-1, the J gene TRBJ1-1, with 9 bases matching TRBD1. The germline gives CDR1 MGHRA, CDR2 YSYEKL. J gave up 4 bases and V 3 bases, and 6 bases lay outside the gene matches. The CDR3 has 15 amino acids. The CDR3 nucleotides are TGCGCCAGCAGCCAGGGACAGGGAGTGTTCACTGAAGCTTTCTTT. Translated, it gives CASSQGQGVFTEAFF.

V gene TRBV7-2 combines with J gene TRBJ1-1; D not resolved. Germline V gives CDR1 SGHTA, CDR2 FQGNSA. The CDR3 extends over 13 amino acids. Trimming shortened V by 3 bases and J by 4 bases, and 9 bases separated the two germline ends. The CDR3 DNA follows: TGTGCCAGCAGCTTCCCATTGAGCACTGAAGCTTTCTTT. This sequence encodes CASSFPLSTEAFF.

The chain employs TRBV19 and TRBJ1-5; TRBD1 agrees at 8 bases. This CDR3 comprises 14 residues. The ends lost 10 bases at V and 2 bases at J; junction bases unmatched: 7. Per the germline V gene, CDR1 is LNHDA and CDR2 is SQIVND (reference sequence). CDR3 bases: TGTGCCACCAATCCGGACAGGGGCAATCAGCCCCAGCATTTT. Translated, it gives CATNPDRGNQPQHF.

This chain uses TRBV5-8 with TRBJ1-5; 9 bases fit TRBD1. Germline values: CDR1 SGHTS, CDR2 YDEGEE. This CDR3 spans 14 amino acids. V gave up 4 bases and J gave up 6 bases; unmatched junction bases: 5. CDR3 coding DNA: TGTGCCAGCAGCCGCGGGACAGGGCTTCAGCCCCAGCATTTT. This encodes CASSRGTGLQPQHF.

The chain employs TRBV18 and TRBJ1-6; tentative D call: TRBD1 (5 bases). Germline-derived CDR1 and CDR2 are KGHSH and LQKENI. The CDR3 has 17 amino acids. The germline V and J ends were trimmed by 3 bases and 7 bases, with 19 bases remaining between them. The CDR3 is CASSPLQGRGYNSPLHF. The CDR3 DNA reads TGTGCCAGCTCACCGCTTCAGGGAAGAGGTTACAATTCACCCCTCCACTTT.

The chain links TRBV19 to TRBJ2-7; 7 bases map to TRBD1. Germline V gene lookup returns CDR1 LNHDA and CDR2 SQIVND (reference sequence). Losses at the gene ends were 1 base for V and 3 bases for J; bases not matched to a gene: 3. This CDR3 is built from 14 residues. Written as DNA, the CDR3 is TGTGCCAGTAGTATAGGAGGGGGCAACTACGAGCAGTACTTC. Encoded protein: CASSIGGGNYEQYF.

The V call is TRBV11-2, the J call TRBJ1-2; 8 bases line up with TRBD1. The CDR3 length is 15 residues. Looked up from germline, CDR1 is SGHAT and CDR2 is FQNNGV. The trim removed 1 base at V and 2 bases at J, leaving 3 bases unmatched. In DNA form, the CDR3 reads TGTGCCAGCAGCTTAGGGGACAGGTTAAACTATGGCTACACCTTC. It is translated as CASSLGDRLNYGYTF.

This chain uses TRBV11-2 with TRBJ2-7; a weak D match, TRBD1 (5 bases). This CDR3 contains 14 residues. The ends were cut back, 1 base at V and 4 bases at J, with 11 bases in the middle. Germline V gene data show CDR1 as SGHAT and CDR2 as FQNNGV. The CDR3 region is CASSLVSGPYEQYF. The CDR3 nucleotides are TGTGCCAGCAGCTTAGTATCAGGGCCTTACGAGCAGTACTTC.

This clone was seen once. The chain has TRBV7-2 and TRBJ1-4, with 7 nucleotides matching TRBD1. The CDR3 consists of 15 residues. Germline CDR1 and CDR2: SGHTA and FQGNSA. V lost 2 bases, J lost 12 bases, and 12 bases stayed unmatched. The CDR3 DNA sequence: TGTGCCAGCAGCTTAACAGGGGTGGGGGGAGGTGAACTGTTTTTT. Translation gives CASSLTGVGGGELFF.

Here the CDR3 reads CASSLDYIRGPPGAEAFF. The DNA for the CDR3 is TGTGCCAGCAGCTTAGACTACATCCGGGGTCCCCCGGGCGCTGAAGCTTTCTTT. J is TRBJ1-1 and V is TRBV7-9; D ambiguous. The V end lost 1 base, the J end lost 6 bases, and 24 bases lay between the germline ends. This CDR3 contains 18 residues. Germline V CDR1 and CDR2: SEHNR, FQNEAQ (reference sequence).

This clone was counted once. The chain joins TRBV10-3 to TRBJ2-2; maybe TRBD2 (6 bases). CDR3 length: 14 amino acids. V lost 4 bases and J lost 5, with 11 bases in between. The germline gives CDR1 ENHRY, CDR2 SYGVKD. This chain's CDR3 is CAISGWGETGELFF. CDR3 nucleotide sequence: TGTGCCATCAGTGGTTGGGGGGAAACCGGGGAGCTGTTTTTT.